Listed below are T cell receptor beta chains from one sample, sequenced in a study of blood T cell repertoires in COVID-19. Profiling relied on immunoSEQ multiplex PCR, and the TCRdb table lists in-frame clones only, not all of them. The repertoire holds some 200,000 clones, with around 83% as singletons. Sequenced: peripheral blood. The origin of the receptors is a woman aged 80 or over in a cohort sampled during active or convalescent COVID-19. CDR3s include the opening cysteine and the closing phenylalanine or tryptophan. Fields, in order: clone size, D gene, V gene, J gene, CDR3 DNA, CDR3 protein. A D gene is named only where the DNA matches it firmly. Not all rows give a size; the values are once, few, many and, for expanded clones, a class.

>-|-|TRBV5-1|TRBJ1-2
TGCGCCAGCAGCCCCGTTGGGGGGGACTATGGCTACACCTTC
CASSPVGGDYGYTF
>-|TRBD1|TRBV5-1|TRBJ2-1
TGCGCCAGCAGGTCGACCCTTTGGGGGACAGTATACAATGAGCAGTTCTTC
CASRSTLWGTVYNEQFF
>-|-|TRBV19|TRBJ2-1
TGTGCCAGTAGTATCGGGCAGGGGGGAAATGAGCAGTTCTTC
CASSIGQGGNEQFF
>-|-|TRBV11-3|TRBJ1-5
TGTGCCAGCAGCCCTTCCCCCACGGGCAGGGTGGATCAGCCCCAGCATTTT
CASSPSPTGRVDQPQHF
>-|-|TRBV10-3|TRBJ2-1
TGTGCCATCAGTGGTTCGGATGAGCAGTTCTTC
CAISGSDEQFF
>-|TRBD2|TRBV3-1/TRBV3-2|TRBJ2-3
TGTGCCAGCAGCCCCGGACTAGGATCAGATACGCAGTATTTT
CASSPGLGSDTQYF
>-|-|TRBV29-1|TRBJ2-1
TGCAGCGTCGCTTCCGGGTCCTACAATGAGCAGTTCTTC
CSVASGSYNEQFF
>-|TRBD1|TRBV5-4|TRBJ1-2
TGTGCCAGCAGCTTGTCCCGGGACAGGGGGCGACCCCTCTATGGCTACACCTTC
CASSLSRDRGRPLYGYTF
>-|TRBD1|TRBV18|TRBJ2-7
TGTGCCAGCTCACCATCTCCCGGGACAGGGGCGTCCTACGAGCAGTACTTC
CASSPSPGTGASYEQYF
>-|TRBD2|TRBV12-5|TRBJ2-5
TGTGCTAGTGGCCCCCGGTGGGGTGCGGGAGAAGAGACCCAGTACTTC
CASGPRWGAGEETQYF
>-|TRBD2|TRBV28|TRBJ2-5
TGTGCCACCGGGACTAGCGGGAGTCCGAAAGAGACCCAGTACTTC
CATGTSGSPKETQYF
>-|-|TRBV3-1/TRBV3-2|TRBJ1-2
TGTGCCAGCAGCCATGAATCCCGAGCTCGTGCGCCGAACTATGGCTACACCTTC
CASSHESRARAPNYGYTF
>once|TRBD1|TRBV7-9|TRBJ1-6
TGTGCCAGCAGCACCGACAGGGCCCTATCCCATAATTCACCCCTCCACTTT
CASSTDRALSHNSPLHF
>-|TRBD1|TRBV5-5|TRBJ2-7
TGTGCCAGCAGAACAGGACAGGGTTCCTACGAGCAGTACTTC
CASRTGQGSYEQYF
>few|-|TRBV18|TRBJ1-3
TGTGCCAGCTCACCAGGGGCAGCATTGGGAAACACCATATATTTT
CASSPGAALGNTIYF
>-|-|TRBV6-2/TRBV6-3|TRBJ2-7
TGTGCCAGCAGTACGACAGTCTCCTACGAGCAGTACTTC
CASSTTVSYEQYF
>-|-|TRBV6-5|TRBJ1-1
TGTGCCACCCACTGGGGCGGCGGTGCTGAAGCTTTCTTT
CATHWGGGAEAFF
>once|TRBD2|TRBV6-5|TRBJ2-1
TGTGCCGCCTTTAGCGGGAGAGGCTACAATGAGCAGTTCTTC
CAAFSGRGYNEQFF
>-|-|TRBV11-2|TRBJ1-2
TGTGCCAGCAGACGACCGGGACTTAGCTATGGCTACACCTTC
CASRRPGLSYGYTF
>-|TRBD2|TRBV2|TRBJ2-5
TGTGCCAGCAGTGGAACTGGCGGGGGAGGTCGGAAGACCCAGTACTTC
CASSGTGGGGRKTQYF
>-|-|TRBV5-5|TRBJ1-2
TGTGCCAGCAGCCTATTAGGCCGTATGTGGGGGGATGGCTACACCTTC
CASSLLGRMWGDGYTF
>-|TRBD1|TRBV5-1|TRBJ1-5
TGCGCCAGCAGCCGCGGGACAGGCGGTGGTCAGCCCCAGCATTTT
CASSRGTGGGQPQHF
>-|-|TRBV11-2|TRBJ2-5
TGTGCCAGCAGCTCGGGTCCCCGGGAGGAGACCCAGTACTTC
CASSSGPREETQYF
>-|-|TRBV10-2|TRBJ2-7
TGCGCCAGCAGTGAGCCAGGGATTTACGAGCAGTACTTC
CASSEPGIYEQYF
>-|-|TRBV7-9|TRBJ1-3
TGTGCCAGCAGCTTAGGGCCTTTTAATGGAAACACCATATATTTT
CASSLGPFNGNTIYF
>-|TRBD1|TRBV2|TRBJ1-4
TGTGCCAGCAGGACCCGAGGGACAGGGGGTGAAAAACTGTTTTTT
CASRTRGTGGEKLFF
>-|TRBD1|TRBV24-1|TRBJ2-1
TGTGCCACCAGCTCCCCCGGGACAGGGCATTATAATGAGCAGTTCTTC
CATSSPGTGHYNEQFF
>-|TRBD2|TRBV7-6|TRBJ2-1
TGTGCCAGCAGCACCAATGGGGCGGGGGGTTCCTACAATGAGCAGTTCTTC
CASSTNGAGGSYNEQFF
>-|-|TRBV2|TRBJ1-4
TGTGCCAGCAGTGTCCGGCCAGGGTTTAATGAAAAACTGTTTTTT
CASSVRPGFNEKLFF
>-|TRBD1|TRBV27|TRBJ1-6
TGTGCCAGCAGTCCGGGACAGGGACGAGGTTCACCCCTCCACTTT
CASSPGQGRGSPLHF
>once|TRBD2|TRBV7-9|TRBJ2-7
TGTGCCAGCAGCTCCTTTACTAGCGGGGGAAGGAAGCAGTACTTC
CASSSFTSGGRKQYF
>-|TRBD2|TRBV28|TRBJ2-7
TGTGCCAGCAGTCCCCCGGGGGGGTTGCACGAGCAGTACTTC
CASSPPGGLHEQYF
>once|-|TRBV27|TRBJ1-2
TGTGCCAGCGGCCTCAACTATGGCTACACCTTC
CASGLNYGYTF
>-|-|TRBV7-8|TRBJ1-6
TGTGCCAGCAGCCCTACTCGGGGGGCCCTCCACTTT
CASSPTRGALHF
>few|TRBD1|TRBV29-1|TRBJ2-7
TGCAGCGTACAGGGGGCTACCTACGAGCAGTACTTC
CSVQGATYEQYF
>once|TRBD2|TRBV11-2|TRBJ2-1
TGTGCCAGCAGCGCCCAGACTAGCGGGGGTTACAATGAGCAGTTCTTC
CASSAQTSGGYNEQFF
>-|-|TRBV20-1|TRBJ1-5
TGCAGTGCTAGTTGGGCAGGGGATCAGCCCCAGCATTTT
CSASWAGDQPQHF
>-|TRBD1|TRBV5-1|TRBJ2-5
TGCGCCAGCAGCTCTCGACAGGGGAAGGGGACCCAGTACTTC
CASSSRQGKGTQYF
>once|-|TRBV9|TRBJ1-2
TGTGCCAGCAACGTAGCTTGGCGGCGCCCTTTTAGCTTC
CASNVAWRRPFSF
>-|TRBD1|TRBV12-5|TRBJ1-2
TGTGCTAGTGGTCCCTCAGGGGGTAACTATGGCTACACCTTC
CASGPSGGNYGYTF
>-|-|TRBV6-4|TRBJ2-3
TGTGCCAGCACGGGGCGGGGCTTTACGCAGTATTTT
CASTGRGFTQYF
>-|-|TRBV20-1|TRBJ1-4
TGCAGTGCTAGTCTAGGACAGAATGAAAAACTGTTTTTT
CSASLGQNEKLFF
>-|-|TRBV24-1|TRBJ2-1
TGTGCCACCCGGGGTGTAAGCAATGAGCAGTTCTTC
CATRGVSNEQFF
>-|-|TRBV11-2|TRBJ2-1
TGTGCCAGCAGCTTAGGAGGGTACAATGAGCAGTTCTTC
CASSLGGYNEQFF
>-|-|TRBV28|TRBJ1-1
TGTGCCAGCAGTTTTTCCGTCCTAGGCGCGGTGGAAGCTTTCTTT
CASSFSVLGAVEAFF
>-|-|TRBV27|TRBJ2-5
TGTGCCAGCAGTCCGGACACGTACCAAGAGACCCAGTACTTC
CASSPDTYQETQYF
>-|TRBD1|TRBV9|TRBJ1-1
TGTGCCAGCAGCGGTCCAGGGGGCGGCACTGAAGCTTTCTTT
CASSGPGGGTEAFF
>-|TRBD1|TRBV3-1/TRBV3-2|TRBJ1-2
TGTGCCAGCAGCCACTCAGGACAGGGTTTGTATGGCTACACCTTC
CASSHSGQGLYGYTF
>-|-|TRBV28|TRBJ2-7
TGTGCCAGCGTGAGGGGGGGCTACGAGCAGTACTTC
CASVRGGYEQYF
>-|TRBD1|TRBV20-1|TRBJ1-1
TGCAGTGCCAGGGGGCAGGAAGCTTTCTTT
CSARGQEAFF
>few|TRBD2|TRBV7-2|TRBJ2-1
TGTGCCAGCACCATCACCGGGACTAGCGGGTGGAATGAGCAGTTCTTC
CASTITGTSGWNEQFF
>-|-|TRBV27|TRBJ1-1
TGTGCCAGCAGTTTAGGGGAGTGGACTGAAGCTTTCTTT
CASSLGEWTEAFF
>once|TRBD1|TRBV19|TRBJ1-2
TGTGCCAGTAGTATGGACAGGGTGAGGGGCTACACCTTC
CASSMDRVRGYTF
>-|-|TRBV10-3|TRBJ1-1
TGTGCCATCAGTGAGTCTACGTTCGGGGGTCTGGGGACTGAAGCTTTCTTT
CAISESTFGGLGTEAFF